Following are 9 T cell receptor beta chains from one sample sequenced in a study of shared clonotypes between healthy human individuals. Data came from immunoSEQ multiplex PCR; TCRdb stores just in-frame clones and leaves some out. In the table there are 550,000 to 600,000 clones, 98% of which are singletons. Positively selected for CCR7, the CD45RO-negative cells used as naive CD8 cells excluded terminally differentiated effector memory CD45RA+ cells. The specimen sequenced was naive CD8+ T cells sorted from blood. These receptors were taken from a man aged 30 to 45 in good health.

The gene calls are TRBV9 and TRBJ1-2, with TRBD1 matching 7 bases. CDR3 size: 15 residues. With V trimmed by 4 bases and J by 12 bases, 18 bases remained unmatched. Germline CDR1 and CDR2: SGDLS and YYNGEE. Here the CDR3 reads CASSILRQGSPFDTF. In nucleotides, the CDR3 is TGTGCCAGCAGCATACTACGACAGGGAAGTCCCTTTGACACCTTC. Filled out from reference TRBV9 and TRBJ1-2, the complete variable domain reads DSGVTQTPKHLITATGQRVTLRCSPRSGDLSVYWYQQSLDQGLQFLIQYYNGEERAKGNILERFSAQQFPDLHSELNLSSLELGDSALYFCASSILRQGSPFDTFGSGTRLTVV.

The rearrangement joins TRBV29-1 to TRBJ2-2; TRBD1 might be the D (6 bases). The CDR3 sequence is 16 residues long. Looked up from germline, CDR1 is SQVTM and CDR2 is ANQGSEA. V was clipped by 3 bases and J by 6 bases, with 20 bases between them. The CDR3 DNA follows: TGCAGCGTTGAGGGGGCCGAGGGCGAGGTGGCCGGGGAGCTGTTTTTT. Amino acids: CSVEGAEGEVAGELFF.

J is TRBJ1-1 and V is TRBV13; D not certain. The V gene lost 1 base and the J gene lost 1 base, with 4 bases spanning the gap. Per germline, CDR1 PRHDT and CDR2 FYEKMQ (reference sequence). The CDR3 extends over 13 amino acids. The CDR3 region has the DNA TGTGCCAGCAGCTTAGCCGGGAACACTGAAGCTTTCTTT. Its translation: CASSLAGNTEAFF.

To note about this clone: This same CDR3 is encoded by further DNA sequences in the sample. The gene calls are TRBV18 and TRBJ2-7; D possibly corresponds to TRBD1 (5 bases). Deletions cut 3 bases from V and 0 bases from J, with 9 bases between. Germline CDR1 is KGHSH and CDR2 is LQKENI. The CDR3 length is 14 residues. The CDR3, as DNA: TGTGCCAGCTCACCCCCTGACAGCTCCTACGAGCAGTACTTC. It yields the protein CASSPPDSSYEQYF.

The chain has TRBV27 and TRBJ1-5; 7 bases line up with TRBD1. CDR1 and CDR2 from the germline V gene are MNHEY and SMNVEV (reference sequence). The CDR3 is 12 amino acids. The trim removed 8 bases at V and 2 bases at J, leaving 0 bases unmatched. The CDR3: CASGQGNQPQHF. For the CDR3, the DNA is TGTGCCAGCGGACAGGGCAATCAGCCCCAGCATTTT.

This sequence joins TRBV27 and TRBJ2-1; 8 bases line up with TRBD2. With V trimmed by 4 bases and J by 1 base, 9 bases remained unmatched. Per the germline V gene, CDR1 is MNHEY and CDR2 is SMNVEV (reference sequence). The CDR3 has 17 amino acids. The CDR3 DNA reads as TGTGCCAGCAGTTCAAAAACTAGCGGAGCTTCCTACAATGAGCAGTTCTTC. Encoded protein: CASSSKTSGASYNEQFF.

This chain links TRBV7-9 with TRBJ2-1; D may be TRBD1 or TRBD2 (5 bases each). CDR1 and CDR2 (germline): SEHNR, FQNEAQ (reference sequence). V was pared by 3 bases and J by 0 bases, with 15 bases between. The CDR3 covers 17 residues. The CDR3 sequence: CASSFLTGAGSYNEQFF. CDR3 DNA: TGTGCCAGCAGCTTCCTAACCGGGGCTGGCTCCTACAATGAGCAGTTCTTC.

The genes are TRBV4-1 and TRBJ2-7; no definite D call. CDR1 MGHRA and CDR2 YSYEKL come from the germline V gene. Trimming left V 3 bases short and J 3 bases short, with 9 bases between. CDR3 length equals 13 residues. The DNA of the CDR3 is TGCGCCAGCAGCCACTCGCCTAGCTACGAGCAGTACTTC. It encodes CASSHSPSYEQYF.

This clone was detected once. The chain combines TRBV2 with TRBJ2-1, with D hard to call. Germline-derived CDR1 and CDR2 are SNHLY and FYNNEI. This CDR3 has 12 residues. The ends were cut back, 7 bases at V and 4 bases at J, with 8 bases in the middle. This CDR3 is CASTKTYNEQFF. The DNA for the CDR3 is TGTGCCAGCACAAAGACTTACAATGAGCAGTTCTTC.